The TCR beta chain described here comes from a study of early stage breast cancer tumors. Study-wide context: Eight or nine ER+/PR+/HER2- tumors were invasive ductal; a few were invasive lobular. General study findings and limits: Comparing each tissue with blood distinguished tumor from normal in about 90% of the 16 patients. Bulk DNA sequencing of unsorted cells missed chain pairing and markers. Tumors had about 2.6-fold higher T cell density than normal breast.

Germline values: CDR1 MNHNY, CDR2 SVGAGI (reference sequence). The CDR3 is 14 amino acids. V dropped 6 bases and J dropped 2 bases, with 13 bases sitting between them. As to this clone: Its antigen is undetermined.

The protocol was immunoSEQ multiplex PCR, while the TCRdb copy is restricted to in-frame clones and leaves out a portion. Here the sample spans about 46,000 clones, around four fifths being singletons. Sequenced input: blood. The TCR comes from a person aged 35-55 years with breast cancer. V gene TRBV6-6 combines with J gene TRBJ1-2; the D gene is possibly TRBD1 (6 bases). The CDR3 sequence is CASSSLGGNYGYTF. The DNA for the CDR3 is TGTGCCAGCAGCTCTCTAGGGGGGAACTATGGCTACACCTTC.